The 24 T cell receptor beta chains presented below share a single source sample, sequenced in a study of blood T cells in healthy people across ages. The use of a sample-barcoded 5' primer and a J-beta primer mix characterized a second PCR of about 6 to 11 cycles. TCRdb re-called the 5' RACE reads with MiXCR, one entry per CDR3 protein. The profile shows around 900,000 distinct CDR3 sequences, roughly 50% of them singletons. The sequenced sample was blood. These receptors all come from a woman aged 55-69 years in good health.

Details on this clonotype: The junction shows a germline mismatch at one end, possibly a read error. This CDR3 reads CAGSQGANKETQYF. CDR3 nucleotides: TGCGCCGGCAGCCAAGGGGCTAACAAAGAGACCCAGTACTTC. V gene TRBV4-3 combines with J gene TRBJ2-5, with D possibly being TRBD1 (5 bases). The CDR3 spans 14 residues. Germline assignment: CDR1 LGHNA and CDR2 YSLEER.

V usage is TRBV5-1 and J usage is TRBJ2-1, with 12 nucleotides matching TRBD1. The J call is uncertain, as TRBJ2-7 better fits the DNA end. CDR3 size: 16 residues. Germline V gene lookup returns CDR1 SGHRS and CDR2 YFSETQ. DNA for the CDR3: TGCGCCAGCAGCATAAGGACGGGACAGGGGGCTAACGAGCAGTACTTC. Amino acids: CASSIRTGQGANEQYF.

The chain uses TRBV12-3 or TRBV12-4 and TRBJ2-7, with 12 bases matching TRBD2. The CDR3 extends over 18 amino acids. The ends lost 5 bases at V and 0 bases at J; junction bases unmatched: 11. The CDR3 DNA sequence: TGTGCCAGCAGTATGACCCTGGGACTAGCGGGTATCTCCTACGAGCAGTACTTC. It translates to CASSMTLGLAGISYEQYF.

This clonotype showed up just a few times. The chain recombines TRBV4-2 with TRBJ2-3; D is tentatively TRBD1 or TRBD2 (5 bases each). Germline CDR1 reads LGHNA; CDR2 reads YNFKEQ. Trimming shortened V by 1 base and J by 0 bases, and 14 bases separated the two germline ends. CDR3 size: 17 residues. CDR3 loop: CASSQGGPYYSTDTQYF. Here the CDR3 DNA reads TGTGCCAGCAGCCAAGGGGGACCATACTATAGCACAGATACGCAGTATTTT.

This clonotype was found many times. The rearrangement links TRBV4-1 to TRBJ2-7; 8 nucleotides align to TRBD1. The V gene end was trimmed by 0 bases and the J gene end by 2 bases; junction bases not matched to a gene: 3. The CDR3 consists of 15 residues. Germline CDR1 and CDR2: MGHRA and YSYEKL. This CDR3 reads CASSQDRQGPYEQYF. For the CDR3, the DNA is TGCGCCAGCAGCCAAGATAGACAGGGGCCCTACGAGCAGTACTTC.

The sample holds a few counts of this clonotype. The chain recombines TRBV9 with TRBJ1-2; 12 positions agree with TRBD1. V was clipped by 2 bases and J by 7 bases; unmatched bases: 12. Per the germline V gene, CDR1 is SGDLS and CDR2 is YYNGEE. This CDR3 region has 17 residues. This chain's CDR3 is CASSVTPGTGGQAGYTF. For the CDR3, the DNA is TGTGCCAGCAGCGTTACCCCCGGGACAGGGGGCCAGGCTGGCTACACCTTC. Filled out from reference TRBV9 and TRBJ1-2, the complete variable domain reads DSGVTQTPKHLITATGQRVTLRCSPRSGDLSVYWYQQSLDQGLQFLIQYYNGEERAKGNILERFSAQQFPDLHSELNLSSLELGDSALYFCASSVTPGTGGQAGYTFGSGTRLTVV.

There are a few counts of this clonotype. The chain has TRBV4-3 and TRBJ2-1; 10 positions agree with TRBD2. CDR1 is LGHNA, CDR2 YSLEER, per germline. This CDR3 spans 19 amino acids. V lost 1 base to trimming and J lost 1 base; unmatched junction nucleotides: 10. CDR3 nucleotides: TGCGCCAGCAGCCAAGGCTGGCTAGCGGGAGTATGGTCCTACAATGAGCAGTTCTTC. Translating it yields CASSQGWLAGVWSYNEQFF.

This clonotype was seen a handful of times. CDR3 sequence: CASSQQTGTQQYF. The CDR3 DNA reads TGTGCCAGCAGCCAACAAACAGGGACTCAGCAGTACTTC. The chain is built from TRBV14 and TRBJ2-7; D is possibly TRBD1 or TRBD2 (6 bases each). The V end was cut by 2 bases, the J end by 8 bases, with 13 bases between. This CDR3 is 13 amino acids long. In germline, CDR1 is SGHDN, CDR2 FVKESK.

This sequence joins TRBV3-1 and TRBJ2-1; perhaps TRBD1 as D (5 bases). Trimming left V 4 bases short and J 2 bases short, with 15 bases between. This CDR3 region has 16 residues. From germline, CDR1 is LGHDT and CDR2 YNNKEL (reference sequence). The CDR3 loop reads CASSLPGFSTYNEQFF. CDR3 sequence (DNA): TGTGCCAGCAGCCTCCCAGGGTTCTCTACCTACAATGAGCAGTTCTTC.

In DNA form, the CDR3 reads TGCAGTGCTAGAGATGAGACAGGTCGTGGCTACACCTTC. Protein product: CSARDETGRGYTF. This rearrangement joins TRBV20-1 to TRBJ1-2, with D tentatively TRBD1 (6 bases). This CDR3 has 13 residues. Germline loops: CDR1 DFQATT, CDR2 SNEGSKA (reference sequence). Trimming shortened V by 0 bases and J by 7 bases, and 12 bases separated the two germline ends.

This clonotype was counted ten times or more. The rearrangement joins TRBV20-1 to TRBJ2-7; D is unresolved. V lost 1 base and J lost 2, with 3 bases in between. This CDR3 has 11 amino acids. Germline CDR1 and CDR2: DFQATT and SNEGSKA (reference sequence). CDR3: CSARGAYEQYF. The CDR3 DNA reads TGCAGTGCTAGAGGTGCCTACGAGCAGTACTTC.

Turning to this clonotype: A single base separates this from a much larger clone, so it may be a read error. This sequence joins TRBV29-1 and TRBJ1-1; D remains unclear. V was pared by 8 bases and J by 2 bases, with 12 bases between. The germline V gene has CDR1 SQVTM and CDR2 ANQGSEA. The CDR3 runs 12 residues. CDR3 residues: CSIGYRNTEAFF. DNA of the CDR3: TGCAGCATTGGCTACAGAAACACTGAAGCTTTCTTT.

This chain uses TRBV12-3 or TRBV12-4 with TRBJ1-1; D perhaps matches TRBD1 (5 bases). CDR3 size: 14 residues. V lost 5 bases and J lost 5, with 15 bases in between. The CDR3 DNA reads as TGTGCCAGCAGTAGCACGAGGGGAGGTACTGAAGCTTTCTTT. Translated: CASSSTRGGTEAFF.

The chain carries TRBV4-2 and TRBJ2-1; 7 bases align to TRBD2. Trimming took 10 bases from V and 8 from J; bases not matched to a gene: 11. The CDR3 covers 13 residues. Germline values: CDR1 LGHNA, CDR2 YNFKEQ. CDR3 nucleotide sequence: TGTGCCACCGGACTAGGGGACTCTCATGAGCAGTTCTTC. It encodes CATGLGDSHEQFF.

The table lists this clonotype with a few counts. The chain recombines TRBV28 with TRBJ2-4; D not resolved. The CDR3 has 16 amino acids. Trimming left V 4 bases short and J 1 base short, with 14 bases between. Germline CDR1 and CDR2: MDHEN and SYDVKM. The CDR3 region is CASSSATGWAKNIQYF. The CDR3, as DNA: TGTGCCAGCAGTTCAGCTACGGGTTGGGCCAAAAACATTCAGTACTTC.

The DNA for the CDR3 is TGTGCCAGCAGTTACCCTGCTATCTACGAGCAGTACTTC. This gives the protein CASSYPAIYEQYF. The chain joins TRBV6-2 or TRBV6-3 to TRBJ2-7; D unresolved. The V gene's germline CDR1 is MNHEY and CDR2 SVGEGT. Trimming removed 2 bases from V and 3 bases from J, with 8 bases in between. This CDR3 is 13 amino acids long.

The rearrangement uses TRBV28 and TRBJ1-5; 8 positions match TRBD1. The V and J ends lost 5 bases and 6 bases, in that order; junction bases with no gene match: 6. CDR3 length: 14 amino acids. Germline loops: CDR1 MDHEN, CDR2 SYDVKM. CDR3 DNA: TGTGCCAGCAGTGATAGGACAGGGTCTCAGCCCCAGCATTTT. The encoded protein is CASSDRTGSQPQHF.

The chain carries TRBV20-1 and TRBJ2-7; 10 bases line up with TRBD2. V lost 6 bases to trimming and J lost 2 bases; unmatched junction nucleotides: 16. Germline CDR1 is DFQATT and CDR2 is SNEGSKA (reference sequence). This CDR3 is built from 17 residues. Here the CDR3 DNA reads TGCAGTGCCAGTCAGCCCAGAACTAGCGGGGTCACCTACGAGCAGTACTTC. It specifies CSASQPRTSGVTYEQYF.

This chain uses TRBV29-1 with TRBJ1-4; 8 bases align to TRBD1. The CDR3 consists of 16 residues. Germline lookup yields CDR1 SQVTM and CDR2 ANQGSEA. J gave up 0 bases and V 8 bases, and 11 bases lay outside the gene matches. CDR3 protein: CSISGTGSATNEKLFF. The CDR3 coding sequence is TGCAGCATCTCCGGGACAGGATCAGCAACTAATGAAAAACTGTTTTTT.

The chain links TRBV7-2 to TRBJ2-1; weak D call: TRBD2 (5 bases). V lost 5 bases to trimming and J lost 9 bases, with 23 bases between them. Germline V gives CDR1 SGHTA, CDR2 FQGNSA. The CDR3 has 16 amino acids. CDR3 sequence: CASSTSVLVAAGEQFF. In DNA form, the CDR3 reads TGTGCCAGCAGCACTAGTGTCCTTGTTGCGGCGGGTGAGCAGTTCTTC.

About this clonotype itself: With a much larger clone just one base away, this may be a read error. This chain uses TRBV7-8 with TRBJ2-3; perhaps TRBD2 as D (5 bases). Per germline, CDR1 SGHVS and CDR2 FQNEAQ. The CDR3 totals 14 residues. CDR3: CTSSSSRGTDTQYF. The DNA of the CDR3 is TGTACCAGCAGCTCGTCGCGGGGCACAGATACGCAGTATTTT.

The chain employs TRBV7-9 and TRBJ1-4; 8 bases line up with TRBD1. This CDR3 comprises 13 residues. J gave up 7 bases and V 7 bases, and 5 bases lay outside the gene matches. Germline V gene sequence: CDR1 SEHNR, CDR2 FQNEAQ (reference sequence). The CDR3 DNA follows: TGTGCCAGCACGACAGGGGTTACTGAAAAACTGTTTTTT. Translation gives CASTTGVTEKLFF.

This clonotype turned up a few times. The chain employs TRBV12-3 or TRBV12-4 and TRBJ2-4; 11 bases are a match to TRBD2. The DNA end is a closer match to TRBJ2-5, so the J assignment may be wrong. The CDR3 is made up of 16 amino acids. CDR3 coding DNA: TGTGCCAGCAGTTTGAATAGCGGGAGGGGCCAAGAGACCCAGTACTTC. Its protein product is CASSLNSGRGQETQYF.

CDR3 coding DNA: TGTGCCAGCAGTTTGAGGCCAGCTAACTACAATGAGCAGTTCTTC. This sequence encodes CASSLRPANYNEQFF. This chain links TRBV28 with TRBJ2-1; D unresolved. This CDR3 is built from 15 residues. V shed 3 bases and J shed 3 bases, with 12 bases lying between them. Germline CDR1 reads MDHEN; CDR2 reads SYDVKM.